These T cell receptor beta chains were read from a single sample in a study of control samples from healthy donors and cancer patients. Profiled with immunoSEQ multiplex PCR; TCRdb holds only in-frame clones, not every one. Of over 150,000 clones listed, 85% to 95% were seen once; the top ten hold around 1.6%. The sequencing input was blood. These receptors came from a man between 18 and 29 years old in good health. Each CDR3 is given with its conserved first and last residue. The D gene is left open where the match is weak. Only some rows state a clone size, as once, few, many or a class for expanded clones.

-	TRBV19	TRBJ1-4	TRBD1	TGTGCCAGTAGTATAAACAGGGGTAATGAAAAACTGTTTTTT	CASSINRGNEKLFF
-	TRBV18	TRBJ2-3	-	TGTGCCAGCTCGCCACCCCTGATCGGGGATACGCAGTATTTT	CASSPPLIGDTQYF
-	TRBV3-1/TRBV3-2	TRBJ2-2	TRBD1	TGTGCCAGCAGCCAAAAACTCGACAGGGTGTCCACCGGGGAGCTGTTTTTT	CASSQKLDRVSTGELFF
-	TRBV5-4	TRBJ2-3	-	TGTGCCAGCAGTTCGCGGGGCCCAGATACGCAGTATTTT	CASSSRGPDTQYF
-	TRBV3-1/TRBV3-2	TRBJ2-3	-	TGTGCCAGCAGCCGAGATAGCGTATGGAGCACAGATACGCAGTATTTT	CASSRDSVWSTDTQYF
-	TRBV19	TRBJ2-3	TRBD2	TGTGCCAGTAGTGCTTCCGGCGGGGGAACGAGCGCAGATACGCAGTATTTT	CASSASGGGTSADTQYF
-	TRBV24-1	TRBJ2-2	-	TGTGCCACCAGTGATTTCACAGGGGAGCTGTTTTTT	CATSDFTGELFF
-	TRBV15	TRBJ1-2	-	TGTGCCACCAGCAGGACAGGCGCTAACTATGGCTACACCTTC	CATSRTGANYGYTF
-	TRBV5-4	TRBJ1-1	-	TGTGCCAGCAGACTAGACAGTTACACTGAAGCTTTCTTT	CASRLDSYTEAFF
-	TRBV3-1/TRBV3-2	TRBJ2-7	TRBD1	TGTGCCAGCAGCCTTGGGACAGATTCCTACTACGAGCAGTACTTC	CASSLGTDSYYEQYF
-	TRBV12-3/TRBV12-4	TRBJ1-1	-	TGTGCCAGCAGTTTAATTGGAAGCACTGAAGCTTTCTTT	CASSLIGSTEAFF
few	TRBV5-6	TRBJ1-2	-	TGTGCCAGCCGCGGGTCGGGGGTGGTCTATGGCTACACCTTC	CASRGSGVVYGYTF
-	TRBV7-9	TRBJ2-4	-	TGTGCCAGCAGCCCCCCGATGGGGGGAAACATTCAGTACTTC	CASSPPMGGNIQYF
-	TRBV12-3/TRBV12-4	TRBJ2-7	-	TGTGCCAGCAGTTTTGGAGTGCAGCAGTACTTC	CASSFGVQQYF